This TCR beta chain was captured by sequencing in a study of T cell responses to AZD1222 COVID-19 vaccine. Regarding the study as a whole: Receipt of two AZD1222 doses was followed by a rise in Spike-specific TCR breadth and depth. Most donors were white British, females outnumbered males, and clonal diversity was possibly underestimated.

Germline assignment: CDR1 MDHEN and CDR2 SYDVKM. V was pared by 6 bases and J by 4 bases, with 11 bases of the junction left unmatched. CDR3 length equals 15 residues. The data were produced by immunoSEQ multiplex PCR, yet TCRdb's version contains in-frame clones alone and is incomplete. The sample contains some 150,000 clones, more than 85% of which appear only once. Note on this clone: The antigen is undetermined.

V gene TRBV28 combines with J gene TRBJ2-7, with 8 bases fitting TRBD1. This clonotype was sampled from an adult who received the AZD1222 COVID-19 vaccine. Sequences were derived from peripheral blood, sampled 28 days after the second AZD1222 dose. As DNA, the CDR3 is TGTGCCAGCAGCACCACAGGGGGGAGCCCGTACGAGCAGTACTTC. Translation gives CASSTTGGSPYEQYF.